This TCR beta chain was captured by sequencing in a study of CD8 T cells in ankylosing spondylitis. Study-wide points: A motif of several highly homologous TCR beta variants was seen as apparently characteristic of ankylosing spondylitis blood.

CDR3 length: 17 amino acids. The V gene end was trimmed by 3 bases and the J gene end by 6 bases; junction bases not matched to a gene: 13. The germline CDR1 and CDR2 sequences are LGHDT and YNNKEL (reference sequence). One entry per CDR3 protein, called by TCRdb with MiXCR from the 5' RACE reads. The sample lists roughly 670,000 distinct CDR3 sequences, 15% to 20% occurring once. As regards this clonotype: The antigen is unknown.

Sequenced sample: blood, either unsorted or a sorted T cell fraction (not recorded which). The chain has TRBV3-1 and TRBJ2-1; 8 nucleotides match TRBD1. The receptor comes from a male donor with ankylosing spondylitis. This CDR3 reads CASSQGIDRGLGNEQFF. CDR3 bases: TGTGCCAGCAGCCAGGGAATCGACAGGGGTCTAGGCAATGAGCAGTTCTTC.